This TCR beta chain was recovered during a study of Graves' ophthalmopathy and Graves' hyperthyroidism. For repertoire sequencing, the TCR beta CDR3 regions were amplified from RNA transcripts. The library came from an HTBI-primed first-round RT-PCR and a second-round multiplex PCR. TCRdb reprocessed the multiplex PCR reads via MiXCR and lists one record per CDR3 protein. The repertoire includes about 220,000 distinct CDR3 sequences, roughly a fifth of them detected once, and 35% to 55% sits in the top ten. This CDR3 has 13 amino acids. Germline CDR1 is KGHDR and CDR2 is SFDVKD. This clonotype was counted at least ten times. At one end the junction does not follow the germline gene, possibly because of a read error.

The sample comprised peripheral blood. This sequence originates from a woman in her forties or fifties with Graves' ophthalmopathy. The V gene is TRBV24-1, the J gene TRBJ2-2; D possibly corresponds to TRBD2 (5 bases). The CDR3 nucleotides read TGTGCCACCAGTGATTACCGACCCGGGGAGCTGCTTTTT. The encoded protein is CATSDYRPGELLF.